The T cell receptor beta chain under discussion was sequenced for a study of T cells in Graves' hyperthyroidism and ophthalmopathy. The sample holds many counts of this clonotype. Germline is not matched at one junction end, which may reflect a read error. RNA transcripts provided the source from which TCR beta CDR3 regions were amplified. A first-round RT-PCR of the TCR CDR3 used the HTBI primer set. In TCRdb, the multiplex PCR reads were re-called with MiXCR into one record per CDR3 protein. In the table there are fewer than 250,000 distinct CDR3 sequences, over 15% of which are singletons. The sequence was obtained from a man aged 50 or older with Graves' hyperthyroidism. Sequenced sample: blood.

CDR3 sequence reads: CASRLDTGGEQYF. The CDR3 DNA reads as TGTGCCAGCAGGTTAGACACCGGGGGTGAGCAGTACTTC. The chain uses TRBV11-2 and TRBJ2-7; a possible D gene is TRBD2 (6 bases). The CDR3 totals 13 residues. Germline loops: CDR1 SGHAT, CDR2 FQNNGV.